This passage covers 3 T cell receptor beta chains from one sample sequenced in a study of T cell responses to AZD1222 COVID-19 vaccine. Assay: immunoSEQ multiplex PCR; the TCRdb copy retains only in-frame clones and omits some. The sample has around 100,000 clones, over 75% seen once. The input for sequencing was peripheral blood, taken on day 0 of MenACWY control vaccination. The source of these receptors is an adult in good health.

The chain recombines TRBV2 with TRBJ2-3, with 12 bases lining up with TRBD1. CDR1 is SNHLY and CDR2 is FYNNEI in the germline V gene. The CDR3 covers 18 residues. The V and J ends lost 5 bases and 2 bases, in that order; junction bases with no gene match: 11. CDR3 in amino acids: CASSSGTGGRMATDTQYF. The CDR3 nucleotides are TGTGCCAGCAGTTCCGGGACAGGGGGCAGAATGGCCACAGATACGCAGTATTTT. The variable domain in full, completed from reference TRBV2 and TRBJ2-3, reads EPEVTQTPSHQVTQMGQEVILRCVPISNHLYFYWYRQILGQKVEFLVSFYNNEISEKSEIFDDQFSVERPDGSNFTLKIRSTKLEDSAMYFCASSSGTGGRMATDTQYFGPGTRLTVL.

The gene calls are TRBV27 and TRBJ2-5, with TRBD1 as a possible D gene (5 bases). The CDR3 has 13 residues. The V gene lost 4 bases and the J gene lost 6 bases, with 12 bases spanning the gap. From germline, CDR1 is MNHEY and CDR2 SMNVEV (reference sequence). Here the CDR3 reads CASSSGFGKTQYF. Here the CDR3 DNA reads TGTGCCAGCAGTTCAGGGTTCGGAAAGACCCAGTACTTC.

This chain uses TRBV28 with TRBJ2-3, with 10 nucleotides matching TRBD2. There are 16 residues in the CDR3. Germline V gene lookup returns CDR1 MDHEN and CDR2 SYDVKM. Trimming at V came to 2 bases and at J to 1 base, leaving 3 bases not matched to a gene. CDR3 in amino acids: CASSLTGTSGTDTQYF. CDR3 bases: TGTGCCAGCAGTTTAACCGGGACTAGCGGCACAGATACGCAGTATTTT.